This TCR beta chain originates from a study of blood T cell repertoires in COVID-19. With 3 bases clipped from V and 6 bases from J, the junction kept 7 bases outside the gene matches. Germline V lookup: CDR1 MGHDK, CDR2 SYGVNS. CDR3 size: 15 residues. Repertoires were generated with immunoSEQ multiplex PCR, while TCRdb's copy carries only in-frame clones and drops some. The sample contains approximately 140,000 clones, 84% of which appear only once. This clone was detected only a few times. What was sequenced was peripheral blood. The receptor was isolated from a man between 60 and 70 years old with acute or convalescent COVID-19. The chain employs TRBV25-1 and TRBJ2-7; 11 bases are shared with TRBD1. As DNA, the CDR3 is TGTGCCAGCAGTGACTCTTGGGACAGGGGGACCGAGCAGTACTTC. It specifies CASSDSWDRGTEQYF.